The source of this TCR beta chain is a study of shared clonotypes between healthy human individuals. The V gene lost 6 bases and the J gene lost 3 bases, with 19 bases spanning the gap. Germline CDR1 reads SGHDT; CDR2 reads YYEEEE. CDR3 length: 15 amino acids. Produced via immunoSEQ multiplex PCR; TCRdb's table is partial and in-frame only. The sample holds roughly 700,000 clones, approximately 79% seen once. Sequenced material: memory CD4+ T cells sorted from blood. Subset described: CD45RA-negative fraction. The source of this sequence is a young woman in good health. The V call is TRBV5-6, the J call TRBJ2-7; D remains ambiguous. The CDR3 loop is CASKTLADGDYEQYF. CDR3 coding DNA: TGTGCCAGCAAAACGCTGGCCGACGGAGACTACGAGCAGTACTTC.